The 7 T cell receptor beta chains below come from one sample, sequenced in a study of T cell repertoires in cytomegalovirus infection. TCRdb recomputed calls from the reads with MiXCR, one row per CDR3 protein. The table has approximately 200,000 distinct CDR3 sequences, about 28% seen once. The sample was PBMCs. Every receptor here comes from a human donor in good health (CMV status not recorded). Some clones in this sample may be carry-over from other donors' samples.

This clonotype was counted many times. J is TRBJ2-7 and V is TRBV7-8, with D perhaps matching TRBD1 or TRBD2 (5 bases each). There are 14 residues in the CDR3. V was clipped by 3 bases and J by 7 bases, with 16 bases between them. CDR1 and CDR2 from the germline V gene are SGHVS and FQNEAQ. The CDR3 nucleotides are TGTGCCAGCAGCTTCGGGGACCAGCTCGGGGAGCAGTACTTC. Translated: CASSFGDQLGEQYF.

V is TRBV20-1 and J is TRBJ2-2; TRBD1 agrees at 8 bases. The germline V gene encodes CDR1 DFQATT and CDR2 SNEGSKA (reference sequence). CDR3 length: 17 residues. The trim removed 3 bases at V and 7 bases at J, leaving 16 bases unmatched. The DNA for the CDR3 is TGCAGTGCTAGCCTGAACCTGTGGACAGGGTCAGGCGGGGAGCTGTTTTTT. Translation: CSASLNLWTGSGGELFF.

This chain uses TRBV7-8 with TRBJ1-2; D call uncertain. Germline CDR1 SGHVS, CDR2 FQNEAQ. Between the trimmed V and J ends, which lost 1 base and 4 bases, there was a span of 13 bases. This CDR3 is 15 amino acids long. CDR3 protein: CASSLERWGGYGYTF. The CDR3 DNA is TGTGCCAGCAGCTTAGAACGTTGGGGTGGCTATGGCTACACCTTC.

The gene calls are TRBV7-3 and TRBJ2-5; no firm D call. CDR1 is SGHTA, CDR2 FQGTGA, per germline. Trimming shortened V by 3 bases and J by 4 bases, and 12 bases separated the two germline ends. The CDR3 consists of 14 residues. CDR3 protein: CASSFGPARETQYF. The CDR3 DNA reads TGTGCCAGCAGCTTCGGTCCCGCAAGAGAGACCCAGTACTTC.

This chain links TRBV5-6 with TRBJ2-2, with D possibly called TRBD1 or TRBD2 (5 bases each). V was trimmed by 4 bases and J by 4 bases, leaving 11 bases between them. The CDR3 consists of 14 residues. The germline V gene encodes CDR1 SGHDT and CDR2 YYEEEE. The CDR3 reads CASSPGRATGELFF. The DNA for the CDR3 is TGTGCCAGCAGCCCGGGACGAGCCACCGGGGAGCTGTTTTTT.

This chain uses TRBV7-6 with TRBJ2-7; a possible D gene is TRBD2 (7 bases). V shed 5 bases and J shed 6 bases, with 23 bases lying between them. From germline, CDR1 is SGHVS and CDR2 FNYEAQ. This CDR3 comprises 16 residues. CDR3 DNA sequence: TGTGCCAGCAGCCAACCCCGGGCGGGGGCGATGGGCGAGCAGTACTTC. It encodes CASSQPRAGAMGEQYF. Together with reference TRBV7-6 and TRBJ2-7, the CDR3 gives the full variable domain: GAGVSQSPRYKVTKRGQDVALRCDPISGHVSLYWYRQALGQGPEFLTYFNYEAQQDKSGLPNDRFSAERPEGSISTLTIQRTEQRDSAMYRCASSQPRAGAMGEQYFGPGTRLTVT.

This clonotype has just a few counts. DNA for the CDR3: TGCGCCAGCAGCCAAATGAATGCCGGGACAGGGGGCGAACGCTACACCTTC. It yields the protein CASSQMNAGTGGERYTF. V is TRBV4-1 and J is TRBJ1-2, with 12 bases that match TRBD1. With V trimmed by 2 bases and J by 9 bases, 13 bases remained unmatched. The CDR3 has 17 residues. Germline values: CDR1 MGHRA, CDR2 YSYEKL.